There are many counts of the clone carrying this TCR beta chain. Its antigen is still unknown. Uncontrolled infection, other autoimmune disease, pregnancy or lactation excluded patients. The PBMCs had their origin in roughly 10 ml of fresh peripheral blood. This sample was taken from a study of T cells in Graves' hyperthyroidism and ophthalmopathy. Study-wide results and limits: The majority of expanded thyroid clonotypes above 0.001 also appeared in blood.

V lost 3 bases, J lost 6 bases, and 6 bases stayed unmatched. The CDR3 consists of 14 residues. Amplification of TCR beta CDR3 regions was performed using RNA transcripts as template. First-round RT-PCR targeting the TCR CDR3 was performed with the HTBI primer set. TCRdb re-called the multiplex PCR reads with MiXCR, one entry per CDR3 protein. The repertoire includes hundreds of thousands of distinct CDR3 sequences, approximately 25% of them detected once, and roughly 10% sits in the top ten. The chain combines TRBV12-3 or TRBV12-4 with TRBJ2-7; 9 bases are a match to TRBD2. The receptor comes from a woman aged 25 to 39 with Graves' ophthalmopathy. Sequenced material: blood. This CDR3 is CASSFASSGVEQYF. DNA of the CDR3: TGTGCCAGCAGTTTCGCTTCTAGCGGGGTCGAGCAGTACTTC.